This TCR beta chain appears in the sequencing data of a study of radiotherapy plus CTLA-4 blockade in lung cancer. Overall study results and limits: Peripheral blood showed expansion of tumor-derived TCR clones after radiotherapy and ipilimumab. Early blood T cell clone changes and increased post-radiation serum interferon-beta were reportedly the strongest response predictors.

In regard to this clone: Its specificity is unknown.

Germline V gives CDR1 SGHAT, CDR2 FQNNGV. Deletions cut 6 bases from V and 2 bases from J, with 11 bases between. This CDR3 comprises 15 residues. Method: immunoSEQ multiplex PCR; TCRdb's copy keeps in-frame clones and lacks some. The sample yields about 98,000 clones, approximately 85% seen once. V gene TRBV11-2 combines with J gene TRBJ2-6; D uncertain. The source was peripheral blood, collected from a patient treated with radiotherapy plus ipilimumab. This sequence originates from a human donor with non-small cell lung cancer who had a partial response to radiotherapy plus ipilimumab. The CDR3 sequence: CASRGTEAGANVLTF. CDR3 DNA sequence: TGTGCCAGCAGAGGAACAGAAGCTGGGGCCAACGTCCTGACTTTC.